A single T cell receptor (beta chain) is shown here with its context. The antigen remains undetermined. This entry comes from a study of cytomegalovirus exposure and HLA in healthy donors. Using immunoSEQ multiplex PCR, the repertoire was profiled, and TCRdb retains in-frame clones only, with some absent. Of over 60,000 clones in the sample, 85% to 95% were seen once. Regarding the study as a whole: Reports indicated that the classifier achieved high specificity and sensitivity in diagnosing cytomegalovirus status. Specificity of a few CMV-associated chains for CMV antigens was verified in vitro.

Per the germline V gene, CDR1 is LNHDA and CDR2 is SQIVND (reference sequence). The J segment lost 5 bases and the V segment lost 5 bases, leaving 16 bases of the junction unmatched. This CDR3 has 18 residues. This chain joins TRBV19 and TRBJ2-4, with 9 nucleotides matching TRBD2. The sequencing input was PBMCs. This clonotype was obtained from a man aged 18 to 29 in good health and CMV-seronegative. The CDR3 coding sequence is TGTGCCAGTAGTCTCCCCCCGACGCTAGCGGGGAGGGAAAACATTCAGTACTTC. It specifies CASSLPPTLAGRENIQYF.